The 25 T cell receptor beta chains given below trace back to one sample, sequenced in a study of CD8+CD57+ T cells in acquired aplastic anemia. Researchers used genomic DNA as the template to profile TCR beta VDJ and CDR3. Via MiXCR, TCRdb re-called the reads, giving one row per CDR3 protein. The data contain roughly 150,000 distinct CDR3 sequences, roughly 45% of them seen just once; the ten biggest clones take up about 1.1%. The sample was sorted CD4+, CD8+, or CD8+CD57+ T cells (not recorded which) from PBMCs. The receptors come from a human donor in good health.

This clonotype was recorded at least ten times. V and J are TRBV7-9 and TRBJ2-1; 14 bases agree with TRBD2. V dropped 5 bases and J dropped 3; count of bases not matched to a gene: 6. Germline V gene sequence: CDR1 SEHNR, CDR2 FQNEAQ (reference sequence). There are 17 residues in the CDR3. The CDR3 spells CASSAGTSGGFYNEQFF. The DNA of the CDR3 is TGTGCCAGCAGCGCCGGGACTAGCGGGGGATTCTACAATGAGCAGTTCTTC.

Of note for this clonotype: The DNA is left out, because the CDR3 cannot be placed on it with certainty; the CDR3 is given as TCRdb lists it. This chain joins TRBV11-2 and TRBJ2-5; the DNA was not used to check the table's D call, TRBD2. Ends included, the CDR3 has 18 residues. Germline V CDR1 and CDR2: SGHAT, FQNNGV. This chain's CDR3 is CASSFYICSARVSWTQYF.

This sequence joins TRBV20-1 and TRBJ1-4, with D tentatively TRBD1 (6 bases). In germline, CDR1 is DFQATT, CDR2 SNEGSKA (reference sequence). CDR3 length: 15 amino acids. The germline V and J ends were trimmed by 6 bases and 0 bases, with 14 bases remaining between them. In DNA, the CDR3 is TGCAGTGCCACCATGGACAGTGCAACTAATGAAAAACTGTTTTTT. Translated: CSATMDSATNEKLFF.

This clonotype was detected many times. The chain uses TRBV5-6 and TRBJ2-2, with D possibly matching TRBD1 (6 bases). Trimming shortened V by 4 bases and J by 5 bases, and 12 bases separated the two germline ends. This CDR3 spans 14 amino acids. Germline loops: CDR1 SGHDT, CDR2 YYEEEE. The CDR3 DNA reads TGTGCCAGCAGCCTTTACAGGGTTACCGGGGAGCTGTTTTTT. It translates to CASSLYRVTGELFF.

There are many counts of this clonotype. The chain is built from TRBV5-1 and TRBJ2-3; no clear D. This CDR3 comprises 13 residues. The germline CDR1 and CDR2 sequences are SGHRS and YFSETQ. V was clipped by 5 bases and J by 1 base, with 8 bases between them. The CDR3, as DNA: TGCGCCAGCAGAGACCAGGGCACAGATACGCAGTATTTT. This sequence encodes CASRDQGTDTQYF. Filled out from reference TRBV5-1 and TRBJ2-3, the complete variable domain reads KAGVTQTPRYLIKTRGQQVTLSCSPISGHRSVSWYQQTPGQGLQFLFEYFSETQRNKGNFPGRFSGRQFSNSRSEMNVSTLELGDSALYLCASRDQGTDTQYFGPGTRLTVL.

V is TRBV7-6 and J is TRBJ2-1, with D uncertain. CDR1 SGHVS and CDR2 FNYEAQ come from the germline V gene. Trimming stripped 6 bases from V and 0 bases from J, with 12 bases between. The CDR3 totals 15 residues. This CDR3 is CASRERVSSYNEQFF. The DNA for the CDR3 is TGTGCCAGCAGAGAGCGTGTAAGCTCCTACAATGAGCAGTTCTTC.

This chain uses TRBV20-1 with TRBJ1-1; D unresolved. Germline-derived CDR1 and CDR2 are DFQATT and SNEGSKA (reference sequence). V was clipped by 1 base and J by 1 base, with 10 bases between them. The CDR3 is made up of 14 amino acids. The CDR3 sequence is CSARGFEANTEAFF. In nucleotides, the CDR3 is TGCAGTGCTAGAGGGTTCGAGGCGAACACTGAAGCTTTCTTT.

This clonotype was counted ten times or more. The chain uses TRBV6-5 and TRBJ2-5; unclear D gene. This CDR3 has 12 residues. V gave up 8 bases and J gave up 1 base, with 8 bases separating them. In germline, CDR1 is MNHEY, CDR2 SVGAGI. The CDR3 nucleotides are TGTGCCAGCGGAAACCTCCAAGAGACCCAGTACTTC. Amino acids: CASGNLQETQYF.

The V and J genes are TRBV20-1 and TRBJ1-1; D is unresolved. Germline assignment: CDR1 DFQATT and CDR2 SNEGSKA (reference sequence). This CDR3 comprises 13 residues. The CDR3 sequence is CSALDASKSEAFF. The CDR3 region has the DNA TGCAGCGCACTCGACGCCTCAAAGTCTGAAGCTTTCTTT.

The rearrangement links TRBV10-3 to TRBJ2-1; 10 nucleotides align to TRBD1. The CDR3 covers 16 residues. Per germline, CDR1 ENHRY and CDR2 SYGVKD. The V and J ends lost 10 bases and 4 bases, in that order; junction bases with no gene match: 13. CDR3 in amino acids: CASRTPGQGFYNEQFF. The DNA of the CDR3 is TGTGCCAGCAGGACCCCGGGACAGGGGTTTTACAATGAGCAGTTCTTC.

This chain connects TRBV7-3 to TRBJ2-3; a possible D gene is TRBD2 (5 bases). Trimming removed 1 base from V and 4 bases from J, with 9 bases in between. Germline V gene data show CDR1 as SGHTA and CDR2 as FQGTGA. The CDR3 contains 14 residues. CDR3 sequence: CASSLIEGSDTQYF. The CDR3 DNA reads as TGTGCCAGCAGCTTAATTGAGGGTTCAGATACGCAGTATTTT.

The rearrangement links TRBV2 to TRBJ2-1; D may match TRBD1 or TRBD2 (6 bases each). Germline V gene data show CDR1 as SNHLY and CDR2 as FYNNEI. The CDR3 has 17 amino acids. Trimming took off 7 bases at V and 0 bases at J, with 19 bases between the two ends. The CDR3 protein is CASTGGPPSSSYNEQFF. Here the CDR3 DNA reads TGTGCCAGCACTGGGGGGCCGCCCTCGAGCTCCTACAATGAGCAGTTCTTC.

This clonotype was seen at least ten times. The chain combines TRBV9 with TRBJ1-3; 9 bases align to TRBD1. This CDR3 is built from 17 residues. Trimming cost V 0 bases and J 0 bases; bases outside gene matches: 4. The germline CDR1 and CDR2 sequences are SGDLS and YYNGEE. The CDR3 spells CASSVAGQGHSGNTIYF. CDR3 nucleotide sequence: TGTGCCAGCAGCGTAGCCGGACAGGGGCACTCTGGAAACACCATATATTTT.

In this sample, this clonotype turned up many times. This chain joins TRBV11-2 and TRBJ2-2; 10 bases map to TRBD1. The CDR3 is 17 amino acids. The V and J ends lost 5 bases and 0 bases, in that order; junction bases with no gene match: 6. Germline CDR1 reads SGHAT; CDR2 reads FQNNGV. CDR3 amino acids: CASSPDRGHPNTGELFF. The CDR3 DNA reads as TGTGCCAGCAGCCCCGACAGGGGGCACCCGAACACCGGGGAGCTGTTTTTT.

Many counts were recorded for this clonotype. The chain has TRBV10-3 and TRBJ2-7; D gene unclear. Trimming shortened V by 0 bases and J by 5 bases, and 14 bases separated the two germline ends. Germline V gives CDR1 ENHRY, CDR2 SYGVKD. The CDR3 covers 15 residues. Here the CDR3 DNA reads TGTGCCATCAGTGAGTCGTCTGTTACTTCCCACGAGCAGTACTTC. It yields the protein CAISESSVTSHEQYF.

This clonotype has ten or more counts. The junction departs from germline at one end; a sequencing error may be responsible. This chain uses TRBV7-7 with TRBJ2-7; weak D call: TRBD1 (6 bases). In germline, CDR1 is SSHAT, CDR2 FNYEAQ (reference sequence). The CDR3 contains 13 residues. The CDR3 sequence: CASSSGQTYEQYF. DNA for the CDR3: TGTGCTAGCAGCTCCGGACAGACCTACGAGCAGTACTTC.

In its sample, this clonotype was seen many times. This chain joins TRBV20-1 and TRBJ1-5; TRBD1 is a possible D gene (5 bases). V dropped 1 base and J dropped 8 bases, with 12 bases sitting between them. This CDR3 spans 13 amino acids. CDR1 DFQATT and CDR2 SNEGSKA come from the germline V gene (reference sequence). The CDR3 DNA sequence: TGCAGTGCTAGAGGGGACTTCCTAAAGCCCCAGCATTTT. This codes for CSARGDFLKPQHF.

This clonotype came up many times. The chain couples TRBV2 to TRBJ2-3; tentative D call: TRBD2 (5 bases). Per germline, CDR1 SNHLY and CDR2 FYNNEI. This CDR3 spans 13 amino acids. The V and J ends lost 5 bases and 3 bases respectively, with 9 bases between them. DNA for the CDR3: TGTGCCAGCAGTAGGACTTCAACAGATACGCAGTATTTT. Amino acids: CASSRTSTDTQYF.

The chain recombines TRBV10-3 with TRBJ1-6; D is possibly TRBD1 (5 bases). Germline V CDR1 and CDR2: ENHRY, SYGVKD. The CDR3 sequence is 13 residues long. Between the trimmed V and J ends, which lost 8 bases and 5 bases, there was a span of 10 bases. The CDR3 DNA is TGTGCCATCGGGGCAGGGAATAATTCACCCCTCCACTTT. Its protein product is CAIGAGNNSPLHF.

At least ten counts were recorded for this clonotype. The chain is built from TRBV12-3 or TRBV12-4 and TRBJ1-4; D is ambiguous. V shed 5 bases and J shed 1 base, with 8 bases lying between them. The CDR3 sequence is 14 residues long. The CDR3 nucleotides read TGTGCCAGCAGTCTACAGCTAACTAATGAAAAACTGTTTTTT. Translated: CASSLQLTNEKLFF.

This clonotype has at least ten counts. The chain links TRBV19 to TRBJ2-6; D gene unclear. Germline CDR1 reads LNHDA; CDR2 reads SQIVND (reference sequence). V was pared by 0 bases and J by 0 bases, with 9 bases between. CDR3 length: 17 residues. The CDR3 region is CASSIDRVFSGANVLTF. The CDR3, as DNA: TGTGCCAGTAGTATAGATCGGGTTTTCTCTGGGGCCAACGTCCTGACTTTC.

In this sample, this clonotype turned up many times. The V gene is TRBV7-2, the J gene TRBJ1-2, with unresolved D. The CDR3 length is 15 residues. The V end was cut by 0 bases, the J end by 3 bases, with 11 bases between. Germline V gene data show CDR1 as SGHTA and CDR2 as FQGNSA. CDR3 region: CASSLAGSGDYGYTF. CDR3 nucleotide sequence: TGTGCCAGCAGCTTAGCGGGCAGCGGAGACTATGGCTACACCTTC.

The rearrangement uses TRBV6-2 or TRBV6-3 and TRBJ2-5; 8 bases match TRBD2. The length of the CDR3 is 15 residues. Trimming took 7 bases from V and 6 from J; bases not matched to a gene: 13. Germline CDR1 reads MNHEY; CDR2 reads SVGEGT. The CDR3 DNA reads TGTGCCAGCAACACCGGGACTAGTGATCGTCAGACCCAGTACTTC. Encoded protein: CASNTGTSDRQTQYF.

This clonotype occurred many times. The V and J genes are TRBV25-1 and TRBJ2-7; 9 nucleotides line up with TRBD1. V shed 11 bases and J 7 bases; nucleotides not matched to a gene: 6. The CDR3 loop spans 11 amino acids. Germline CDR1 and CDR2: MGHDK and SYGVNS. As DNA, the CDR3 is TGTGCCGCACAGGGGGCGGGTGAGCAGTACTTC. This encodes CAAQGAGEQYF.

A remark on this clonotype: This may come from a read error, since a much larger clone is one base off. This chain connects TRBV5-8 to TRBJ1-1; 9 bases align to TRBD1. Germline-derived CDR1 and CDR2 are SGHTS and YDEGEE. The CDR3 is 15 residues long. CDR3 residues: CACSQRTGVNTEAFF. The CDR3 nucleotides read TGTGCCTGCAGCCAGCGGACAGGGGTGAACACTGAAGCTTTCTTT.